This T cell receptor beta chain was identified during a study of T cell responses to AZD1222 COVID-19 vaccine. Generated by immunoSEQ multiplex PCR, the TCRdb table keeps only in-frame clones and is missing some. The table has 89,000 or so clones, roughly 86% seen once; the top ten hold 5.6%. Germline loops: CDR1 MGHRA, CDR2 YSYEKL. Germline trimming cut 0 bases from V and 6 bases from J; bases unmatched to any gene: 2. This CDR3 has 15 amino acids. This clone came up once. Source: peripheral blood, taken 28 days after the second AZD1222 dose. This clonotype was obtained from an adult who received the AZD1222 COVID-19 vaccine. The gene calls are TRBV4-1 and TRBJ2-4; 10 nucleotides match TRBD1. This chain's CDR3 is CASSQEGDRGNIQYF. The CDR3 coding sequence is TGCGCCAGCAGCCAAGAGGGGGACAGGGGAAACATTCAGTACTTC.